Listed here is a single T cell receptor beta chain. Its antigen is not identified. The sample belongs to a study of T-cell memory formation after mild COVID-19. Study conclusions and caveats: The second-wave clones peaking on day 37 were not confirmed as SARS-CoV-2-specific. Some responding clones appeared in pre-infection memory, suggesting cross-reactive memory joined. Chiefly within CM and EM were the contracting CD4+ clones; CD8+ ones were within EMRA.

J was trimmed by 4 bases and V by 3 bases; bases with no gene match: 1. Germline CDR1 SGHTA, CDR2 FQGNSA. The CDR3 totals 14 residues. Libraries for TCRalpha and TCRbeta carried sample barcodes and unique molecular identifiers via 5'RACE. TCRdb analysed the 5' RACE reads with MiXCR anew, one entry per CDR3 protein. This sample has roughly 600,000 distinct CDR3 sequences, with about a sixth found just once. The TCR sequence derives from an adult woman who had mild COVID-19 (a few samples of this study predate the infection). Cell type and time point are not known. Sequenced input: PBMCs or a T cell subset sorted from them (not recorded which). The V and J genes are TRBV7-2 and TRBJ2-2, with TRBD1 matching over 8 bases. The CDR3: CASSFTGGTGELFF. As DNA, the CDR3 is TGTGCCAGCAGCTTTACAGGGGGCACCGGGGAGCTGTTTTTT.